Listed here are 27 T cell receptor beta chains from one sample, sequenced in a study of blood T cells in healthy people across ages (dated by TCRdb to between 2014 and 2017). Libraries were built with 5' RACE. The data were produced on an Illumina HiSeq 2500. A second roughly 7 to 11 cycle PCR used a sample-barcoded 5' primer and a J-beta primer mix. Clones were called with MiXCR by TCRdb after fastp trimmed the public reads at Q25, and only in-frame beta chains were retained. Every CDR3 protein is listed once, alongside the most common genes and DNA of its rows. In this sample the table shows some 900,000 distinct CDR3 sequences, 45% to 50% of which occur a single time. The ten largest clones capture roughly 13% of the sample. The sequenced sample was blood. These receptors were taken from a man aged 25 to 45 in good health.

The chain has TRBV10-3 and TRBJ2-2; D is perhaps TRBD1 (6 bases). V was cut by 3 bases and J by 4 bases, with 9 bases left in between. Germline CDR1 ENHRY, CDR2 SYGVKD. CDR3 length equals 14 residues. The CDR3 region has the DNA TGTGCCATCAGTGACCCCAGGGGCACCGGGGAGCTGTTTTTT. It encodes CAISDPRGTGELFF.

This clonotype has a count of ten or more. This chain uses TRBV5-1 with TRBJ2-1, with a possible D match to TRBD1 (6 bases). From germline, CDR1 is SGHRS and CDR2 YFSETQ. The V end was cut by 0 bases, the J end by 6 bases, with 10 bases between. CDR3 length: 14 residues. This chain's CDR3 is CASSLVGGSNEQFF. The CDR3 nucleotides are TGCGCCAGCAGCTTGGTAGGGGGTTCCAATGAGCAGTTCTTC.

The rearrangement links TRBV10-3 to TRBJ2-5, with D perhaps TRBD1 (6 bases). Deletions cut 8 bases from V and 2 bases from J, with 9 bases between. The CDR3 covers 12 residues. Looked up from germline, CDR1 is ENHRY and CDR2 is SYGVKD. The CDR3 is CAIGGGQETQYF. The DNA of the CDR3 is TGTGCCATCGGGGGCGGGCAAGAGACCCAGTACTTC.

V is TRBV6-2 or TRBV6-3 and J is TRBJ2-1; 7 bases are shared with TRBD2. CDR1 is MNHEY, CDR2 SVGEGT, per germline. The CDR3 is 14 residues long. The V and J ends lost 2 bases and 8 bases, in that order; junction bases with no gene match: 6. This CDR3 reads CASSYPPSGDEQFF. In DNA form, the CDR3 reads TGTGCCAGCAGTTACCCCCCTAGCGGCGATGAGCAGTTCTTC.

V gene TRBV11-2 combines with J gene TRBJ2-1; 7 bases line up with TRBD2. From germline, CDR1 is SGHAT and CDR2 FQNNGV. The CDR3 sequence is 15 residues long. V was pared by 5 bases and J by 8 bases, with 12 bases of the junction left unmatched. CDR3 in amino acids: CASSTMGGTTDEQFF. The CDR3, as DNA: TGTGCCAGCAGCACCATGGGGGGGACTACCGATGAGCAGTTCTTC.

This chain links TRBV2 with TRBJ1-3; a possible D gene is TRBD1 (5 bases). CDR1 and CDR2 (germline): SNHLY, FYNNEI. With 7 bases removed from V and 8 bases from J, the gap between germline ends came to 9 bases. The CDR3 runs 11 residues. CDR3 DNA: TGTGCCAGCACAGGGATGGACACCATATATTTT. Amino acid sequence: CASTGMDTIYF.

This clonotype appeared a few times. CDR3 loop: CASTSGLREDADTQYF. The CDR3 nucleotides read TGTGCCAGCACCTCCGGGTTGCGGGAGGACGCAGATACGCAGTATTTT. V usage is TRBV11-1 and J usage is TRBJ2-3; 8 nucleotides align to TRBD2. CDR1 and CDR2 from the germline V gene are SGHAT and FQDESV (reference sequence). CDR3 length: 16 residues. V lost 7 bases to trimming and J lost 4 bases; unmatched junction nucleotides: 13.

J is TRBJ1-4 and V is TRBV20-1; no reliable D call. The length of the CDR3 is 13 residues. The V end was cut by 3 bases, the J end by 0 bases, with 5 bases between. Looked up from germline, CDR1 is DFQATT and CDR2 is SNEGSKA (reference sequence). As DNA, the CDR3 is TGCAGTGCTAGGGAAACAACTAATGAAAAACTGTTTTTT. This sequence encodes CSARETTNEKLFF.

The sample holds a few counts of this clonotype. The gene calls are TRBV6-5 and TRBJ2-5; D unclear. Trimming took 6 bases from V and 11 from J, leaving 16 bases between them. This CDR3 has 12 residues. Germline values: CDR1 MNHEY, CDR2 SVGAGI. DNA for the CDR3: TGTGCCAGCAGCCCACACCGCAATGAGCAGTACTTC. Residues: CASSPHRNEQYF.

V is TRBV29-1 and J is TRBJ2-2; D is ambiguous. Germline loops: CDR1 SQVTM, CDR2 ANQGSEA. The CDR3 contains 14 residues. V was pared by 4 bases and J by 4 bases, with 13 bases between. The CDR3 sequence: CSVVFTESTGELFF. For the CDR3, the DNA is TGCAGCGTTGTTTTTACGGAGAGCACCGGGGAGCTGTTTTTT.

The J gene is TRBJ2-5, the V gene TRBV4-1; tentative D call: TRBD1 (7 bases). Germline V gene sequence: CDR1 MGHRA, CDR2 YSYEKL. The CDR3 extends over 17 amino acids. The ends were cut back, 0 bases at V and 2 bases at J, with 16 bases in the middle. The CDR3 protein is CASSQDQGGTLQETQYF. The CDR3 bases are TGCGCCAGCAGCCAAGATCAGGGGGGAACTTTGCAAGAGACCCAGTACTTC.

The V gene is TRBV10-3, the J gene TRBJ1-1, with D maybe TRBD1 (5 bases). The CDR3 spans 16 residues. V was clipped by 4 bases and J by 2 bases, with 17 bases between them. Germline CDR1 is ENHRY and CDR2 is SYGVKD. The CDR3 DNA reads TGTGCCATCAGTGGGGGGATTCAGCGGGGAAACACTGAAGCTTTCTTT. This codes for CAISGGIQRGNTEAFF.

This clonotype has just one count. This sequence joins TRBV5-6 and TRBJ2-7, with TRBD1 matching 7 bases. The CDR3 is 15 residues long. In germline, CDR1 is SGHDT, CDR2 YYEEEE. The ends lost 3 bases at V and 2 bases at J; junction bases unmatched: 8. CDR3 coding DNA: TGTGCCAGCAGCTCTGTCGGGACAGTGACCTACGAGCAGTACTTC. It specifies CASSSVGTVTYEQYF.

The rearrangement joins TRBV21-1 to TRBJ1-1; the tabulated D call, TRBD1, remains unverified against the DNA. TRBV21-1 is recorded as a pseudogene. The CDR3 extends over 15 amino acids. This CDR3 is CASSIPPVMNTEAFF. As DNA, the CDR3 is TGTGCCAGCAGCATCCCCCCCGTGATGAACACTGAAGCTTTCTTT.

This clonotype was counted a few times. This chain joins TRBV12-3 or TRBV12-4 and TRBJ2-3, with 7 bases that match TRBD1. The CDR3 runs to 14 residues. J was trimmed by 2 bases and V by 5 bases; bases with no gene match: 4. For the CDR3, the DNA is TGTGCCAGCAGTCCGGACAGGTTCACAGATACGCAGTATTTT. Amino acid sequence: CASSPDRFTDTQYF.

The chain's CDR3 is CASSWTGSSNTGELFF. The CDR3 nucleotides are TGTGCCAGCAGCTGGACAGGGAGCTCGAACACCGGGGAGCTGTTTTTT. V is TRBV11-2 and J is TRBJ2-2, with 8 bases aligning to TRBD1. Germline values: CDR1 SGHAT, CDR2 FQNNGV. V shed 4 bases and J 0 bases; nucleotides not matched to a gene: 4. The CDR3 runs 16 residues.

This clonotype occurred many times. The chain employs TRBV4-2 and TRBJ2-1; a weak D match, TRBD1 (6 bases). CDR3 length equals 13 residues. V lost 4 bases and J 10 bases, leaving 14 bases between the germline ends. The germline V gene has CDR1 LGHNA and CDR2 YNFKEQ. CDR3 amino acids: CASSLDSGTEQFF. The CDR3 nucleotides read TGTGCCAGCAGCCTAGACTCCGGGACAGAGCAGTTCTTC.

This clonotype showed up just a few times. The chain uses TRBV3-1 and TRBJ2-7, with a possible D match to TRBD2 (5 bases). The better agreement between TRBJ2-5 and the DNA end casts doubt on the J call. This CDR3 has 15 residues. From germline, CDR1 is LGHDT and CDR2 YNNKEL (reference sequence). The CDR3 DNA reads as TGTGCCAGCAGCCAAGATGTGGTGAGGGCCGAGACCCAGTACTTC. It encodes CASSQDVVRAETQYF.

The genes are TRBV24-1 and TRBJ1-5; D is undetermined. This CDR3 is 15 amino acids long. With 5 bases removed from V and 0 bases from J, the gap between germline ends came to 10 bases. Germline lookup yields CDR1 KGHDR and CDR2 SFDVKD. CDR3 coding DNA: TGTGCCACCAGTGCTGGGCAGTATAGCAATCAGCCCCAGCATTTT. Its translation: CATSAGQYSNQPQHF.

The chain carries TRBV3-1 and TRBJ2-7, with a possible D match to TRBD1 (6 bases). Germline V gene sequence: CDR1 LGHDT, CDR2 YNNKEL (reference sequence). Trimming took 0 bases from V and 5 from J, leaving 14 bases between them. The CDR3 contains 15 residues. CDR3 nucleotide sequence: TGTGCCAGCAGCCAAGAGGTAAACAGGGACCACGAGCAGTACTTC. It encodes CASSQEVNRDHEQYF.

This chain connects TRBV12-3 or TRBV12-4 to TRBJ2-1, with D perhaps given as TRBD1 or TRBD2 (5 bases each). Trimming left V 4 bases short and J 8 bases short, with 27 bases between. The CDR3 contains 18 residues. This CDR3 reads CASSWATDFYRGWDEQFF. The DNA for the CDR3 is TGTGCCAGCAGTTGGGCTACGGACTTTTATAGGGGTTGGGATGAGCAGTTCTTC.

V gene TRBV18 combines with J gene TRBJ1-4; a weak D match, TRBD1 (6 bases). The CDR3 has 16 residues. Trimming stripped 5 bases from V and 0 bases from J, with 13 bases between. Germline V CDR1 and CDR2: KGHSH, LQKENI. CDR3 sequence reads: CASSLYGQSTNEKLFF. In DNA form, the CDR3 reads TGTGCCAGCTCATTATATGGACAGTCAACTAATGAAAAACTGTTTTTT.

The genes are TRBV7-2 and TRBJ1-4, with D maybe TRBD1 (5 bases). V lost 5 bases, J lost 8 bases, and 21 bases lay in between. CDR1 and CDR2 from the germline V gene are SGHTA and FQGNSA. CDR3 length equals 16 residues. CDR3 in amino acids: CASSGGGAGSGEKLFF. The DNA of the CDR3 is TGTGCCAGCAGCGGTGGAGGGGCAGGGTCTGGAGAAAAACTGTTTTTT. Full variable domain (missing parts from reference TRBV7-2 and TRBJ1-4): GAGVSQSPSNKVTEKGKDVELRCDPISGHTALYWYRQSLGQGLEFLIYFQGNSAPDKSGLPSDRFSAERTGGSVSTLTIQRTQQEDSAVYLCASSGGGAGSGEKLFFGSGTQLSVL.

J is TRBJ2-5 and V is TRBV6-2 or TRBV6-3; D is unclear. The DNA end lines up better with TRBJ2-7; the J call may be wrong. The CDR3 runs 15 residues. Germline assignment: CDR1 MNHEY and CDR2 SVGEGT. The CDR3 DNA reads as TGTGCCAGCAGTTACTCGATACCATCGACCTACGAGCAGTACTTC. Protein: CASSYSIPSTYEQYF.

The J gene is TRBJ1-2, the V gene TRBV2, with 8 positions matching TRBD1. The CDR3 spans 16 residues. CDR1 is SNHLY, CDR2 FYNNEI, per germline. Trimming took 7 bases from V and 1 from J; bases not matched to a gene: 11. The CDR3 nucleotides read TGTGCCAGCATTGACCAGGACAGGGACCTTAACTATGGCTACACCTTC. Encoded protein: CASIDQDRDLNYGYTF.

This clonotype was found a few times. The CDR3 nucleotides read TGCAGCGGTACTAGCGGGGGGGCTGGTATAGTGGAGACCCAGTACTTC. Translating gives CSGTSGGAGIVETQYF. The chain carries TRBV29-1 and TRBJ2-5; 13 bases align to TRBD2. Germline CDR1 is SQVTM and CDR2 is ANQGSEA. CDR3 size: 16 residues. Trimming took 7 bases from V and 5 from J; bases not matched to a gene: 13.

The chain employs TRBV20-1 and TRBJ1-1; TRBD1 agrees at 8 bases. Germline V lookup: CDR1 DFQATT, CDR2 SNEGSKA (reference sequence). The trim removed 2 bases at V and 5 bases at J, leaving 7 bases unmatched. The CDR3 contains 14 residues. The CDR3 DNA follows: TGCAGTGCTAGACTAGGACAGGGTAGTACTGAAGCTTTCTTT. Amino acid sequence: CSARLGQGSTEAFF.